This T cell receptor (beta chain) was observed in a study of neurological immune-mediated disorders. TCRdb itself ran the 5' RACE reads through MiXCR, one entry per CDR3 protein. The table lists tens of thousands of distinct CDR3 sequences, 9.5% to 12% of them singletons. V lost 0 bases, J lost 0 bases, and 9 bases lay in between. Looked up from germline, CDR1 is LNHNV and CDR2 is YYDKDF (reference sequence). This CDR3 has 16 residues. This clonotype was seen repeatedly, ten times or more. Its antigen is not identified. Time point in this sample: longitudinal time-point 1 (baseline). Unsorted libraries were derived from 2 million PBMCs stored at -80 C. Points from the study as a whole: The highest TCR clonal expansion occurred in HTLV-1-associated myelopathy; multiple sclerosis fell below healthy controls. Expanded clones shared no identical CDR3 amino acid sequences across subjects, which suggested private TCR-beta repertoires in all groups.

The sequence derives from a male donor with HTLV-1-associated myelopathy (HAM/TSP). V and J are TRBV15 and TRBJ1-3; no clear D. What was sequenced was PBMCs. The CDR3 region is CATSRDITSSGNTIYF. The CDR3 DNA follows: TGTGCCACCAGCAGAGATATCACTAGCTCTGGAAACACCATATATTTT.